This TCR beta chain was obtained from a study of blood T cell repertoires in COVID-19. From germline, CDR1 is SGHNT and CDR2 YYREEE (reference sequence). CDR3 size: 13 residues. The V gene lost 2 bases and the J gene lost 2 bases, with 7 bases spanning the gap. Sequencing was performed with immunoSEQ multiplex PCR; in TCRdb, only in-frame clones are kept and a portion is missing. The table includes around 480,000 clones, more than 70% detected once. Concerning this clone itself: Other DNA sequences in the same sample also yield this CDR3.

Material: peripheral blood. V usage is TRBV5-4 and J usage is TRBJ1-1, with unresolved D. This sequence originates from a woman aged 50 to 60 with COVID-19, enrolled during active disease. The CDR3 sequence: CASSFGGNTEAFF. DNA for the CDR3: TGTGCCAGCAGCTTTGGCGGCAACACTGAAGCTTTCTTT.